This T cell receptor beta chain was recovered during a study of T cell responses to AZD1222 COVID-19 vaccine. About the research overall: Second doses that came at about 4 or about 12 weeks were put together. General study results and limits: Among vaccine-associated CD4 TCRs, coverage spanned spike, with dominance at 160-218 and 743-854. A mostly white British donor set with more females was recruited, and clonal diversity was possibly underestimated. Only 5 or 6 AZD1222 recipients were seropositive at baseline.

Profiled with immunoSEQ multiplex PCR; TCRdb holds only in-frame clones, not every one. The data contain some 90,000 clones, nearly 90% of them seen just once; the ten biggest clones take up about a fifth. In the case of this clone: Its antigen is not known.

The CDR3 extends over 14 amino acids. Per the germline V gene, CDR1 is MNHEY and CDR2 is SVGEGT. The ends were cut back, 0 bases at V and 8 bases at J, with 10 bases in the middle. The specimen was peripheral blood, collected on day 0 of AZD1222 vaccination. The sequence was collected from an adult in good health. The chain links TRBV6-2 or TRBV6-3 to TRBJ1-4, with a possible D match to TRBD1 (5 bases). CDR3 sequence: CASSYSGTAEKLFF. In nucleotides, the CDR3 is TGTGCCAGCAGTTACTCGGGGACGGCAGAAAAACTGTTTTTT.